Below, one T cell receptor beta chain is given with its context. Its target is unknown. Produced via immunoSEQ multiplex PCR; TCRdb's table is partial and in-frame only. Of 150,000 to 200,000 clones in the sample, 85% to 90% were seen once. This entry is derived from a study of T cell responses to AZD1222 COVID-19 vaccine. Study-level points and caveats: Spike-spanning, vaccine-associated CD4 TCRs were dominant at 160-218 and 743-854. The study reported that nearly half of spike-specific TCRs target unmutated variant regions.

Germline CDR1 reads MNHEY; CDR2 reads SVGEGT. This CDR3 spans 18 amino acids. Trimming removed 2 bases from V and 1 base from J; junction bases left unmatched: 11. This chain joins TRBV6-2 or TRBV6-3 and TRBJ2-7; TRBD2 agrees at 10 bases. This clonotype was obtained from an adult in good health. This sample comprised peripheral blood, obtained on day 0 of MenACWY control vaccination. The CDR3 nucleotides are TGTGCCAGCAGTTACCATCCAGCCGGGACTAGCGAATCCTACGAGCAGTACTTC. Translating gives CASSYHPAGTSESYEQYF.